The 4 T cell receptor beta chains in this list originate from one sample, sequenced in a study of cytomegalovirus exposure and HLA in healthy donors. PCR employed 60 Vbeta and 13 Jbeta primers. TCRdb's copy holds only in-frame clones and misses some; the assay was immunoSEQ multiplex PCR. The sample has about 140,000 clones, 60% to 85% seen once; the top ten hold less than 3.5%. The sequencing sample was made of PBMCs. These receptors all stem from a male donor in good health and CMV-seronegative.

The CDR3 sequence is CASKEGPNSPLHF. CDR3 DNA sequence: TGTGCCAGCAAGGAGGGGCCTAATTCACCCCTCCACTTT. The chain recombines TRBV5-5 with TRBJ1-6, with D possibly TRBD1 on 5 matching bases. The CDR3 is made up of 13 amino acids. The germline V gene encodes CDR1 SGHKS and CDR2 YYEKEE (reference sequence). Trimming left V 6 bases short and J 6 bases short, with 10 bases between.

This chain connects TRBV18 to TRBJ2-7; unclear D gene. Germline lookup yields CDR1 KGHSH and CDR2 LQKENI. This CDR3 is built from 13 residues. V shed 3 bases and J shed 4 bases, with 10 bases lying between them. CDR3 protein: CASSPPHPYEQYF. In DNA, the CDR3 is TGTGCCAGCTCACCCCCACACCCTTACGAGCAGTACTTC.

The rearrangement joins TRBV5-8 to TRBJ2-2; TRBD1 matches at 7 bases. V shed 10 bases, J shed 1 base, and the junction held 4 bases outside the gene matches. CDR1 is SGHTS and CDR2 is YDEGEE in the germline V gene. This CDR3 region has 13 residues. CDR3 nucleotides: TGTGCCGAAGACAGGGAGAACACCGGGGAGCTGTTTTTT. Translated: CAEDRENTGELFF.

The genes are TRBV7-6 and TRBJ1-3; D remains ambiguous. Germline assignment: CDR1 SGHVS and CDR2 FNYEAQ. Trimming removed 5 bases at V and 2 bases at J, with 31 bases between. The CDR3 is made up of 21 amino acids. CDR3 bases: TGTGCCAGCAGCGCCCTAGTGGCAGCAGCGTCCGCGTTGTCGACTGGAAACACCATATATTTT. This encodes CASSALVAAASALSTGNTIYF.